This TCR beta chain was documented in a study of T cell responses to AZD1222 COVID-19 vaccine. Study at large: Combined were second doses at about 4 or about 12 weeks. Findings and caveats of the study: The breadth and depth of Spike-specific TCRs increased once two AZD1222 doses had been given. Most donors were white British, females outnumbered males, and clonal diversity was possibly underestimated. Unmutated variant regions are reportedly the target of nearly half of TCRs that are spike-specific.

This clone was counted between two and nine times. Its specificity is not known. Some clones are missing from TCRdb's copy, which holds only in-frame ones; the method was immunoSEQ multiplex PCR. The sample consists of over 100,000 clones, approximately 90% of them appearing once. Sequencing used peripheral blood, obtained on day 0 of AZD1222 vaccination. The TCR was taken from an adult in good health.

The CDR3 here is CASSYSKDDRGSGTTFYEQYF. The CDR3 region has the DNA TGTGCCAGCAGTTACTCGAAAGATGACAGGGGCTCCGGGACTACGTTCTACGAGCAGTACTTC. The chain uses TRBV6-2 or TRBV6-3 and TRBJ2-7; TRBD1 is a possible D gene (8 bases). There are 21 residues in the CDR3. V lost 0 bases to trimming and J lost 3 bases, with 30 bases between them. CDR1 and CDR2 from the germline V gene are MNHEY and SVGEGT.